This T cell receptor (beta chain) was sequenced during a study of radiotherapy plus CTLA-4 blockade in lung cancer. Study-level background: Objective responses occurred in about a sixth of patients; around 28% had disease control.

Ipilimumab-mediated CTLA-4 blockade plus focal radiation was given to patients having chemo-refractory metastatic non-small-cell lung cancer. Using immunoSEQ multiplex PCR, the repertoire was profiled, and TCRdb retains in-frame clones only, with some absent. This table holds about 110,000 clones, about 84% found once. Study-level findings and limits: Peripheral blood showed expansion of tumor-derived TCR clones after radiotherapy and ipilimumab. Among reported predictors of response, early blood T cell clone dynamics with interferon-beta performed best.

Remarks on this clone: Its antigen is not known.

The input for sequencing was peripheral blood, taken from a patient treated with radiotherapy plus ipilimumab. The clonotype originates from a human donor with non-small cell lung cancer that progressed on radiotherapy plus ipilimumab. Some clones in this sample may be carry-over from other donors' samples.

CDR3 DNA: TGTGCCAGCACCTCTCAGGGTAGGGGATCCTACAATGAGCAGTTCTTC. This encodes CASTSQGRGSYNEQFF. The chain joins TRBV27 to TRBJ2-1; tentatively, D is TRBD1 (5 bases). The V gene lost 7 bases and the J gene lost 1 base, with 17 bases spanning the gap. The CDR3 is made up of 16 amino acids. Germline V gene lookup returns CDR1 MNHEY and CDR2 SMNVEV (reference sequence).